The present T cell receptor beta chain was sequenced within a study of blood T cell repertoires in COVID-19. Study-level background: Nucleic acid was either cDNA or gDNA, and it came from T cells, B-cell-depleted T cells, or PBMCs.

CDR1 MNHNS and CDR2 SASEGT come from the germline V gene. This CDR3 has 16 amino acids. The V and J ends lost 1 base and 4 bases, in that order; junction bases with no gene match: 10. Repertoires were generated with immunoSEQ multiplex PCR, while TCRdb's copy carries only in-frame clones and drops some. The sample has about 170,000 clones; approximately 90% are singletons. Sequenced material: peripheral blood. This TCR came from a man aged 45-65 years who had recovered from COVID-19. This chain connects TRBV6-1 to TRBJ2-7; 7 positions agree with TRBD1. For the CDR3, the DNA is TGTGCCAGCAGTGAAGAACAGGGGCGCCTCTCTTACGAGCAGTACTTC. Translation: CASSEEQGRLSYEQYF.